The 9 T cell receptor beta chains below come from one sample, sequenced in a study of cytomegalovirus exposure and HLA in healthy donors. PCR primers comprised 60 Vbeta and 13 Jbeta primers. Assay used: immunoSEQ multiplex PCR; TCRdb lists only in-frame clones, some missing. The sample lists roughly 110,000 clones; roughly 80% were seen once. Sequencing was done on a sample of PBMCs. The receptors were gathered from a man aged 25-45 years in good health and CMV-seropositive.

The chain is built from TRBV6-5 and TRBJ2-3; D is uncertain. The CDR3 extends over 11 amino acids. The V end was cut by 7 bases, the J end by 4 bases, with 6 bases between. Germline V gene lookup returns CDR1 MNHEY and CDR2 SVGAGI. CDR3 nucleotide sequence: TGTGCCAGCACGGTCTCAGATACGCAGTATTTT. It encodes CASTVSDTQYF.

The CDR3 nucleotides are TGTGCCAGCAGTCCCTCCGAGACTTACACAGATACGCAGTATTTT. This encodes CASSPSETYTDTQYF. This rearrangement joins TRBV6-5 to TRBJ2-3; D not certain. The germline V gene has CDR1 MNHEY and CDR2 SVGAGI. Trimming removed 5 bases at V and 2 bases at J, with 14 bases between. The CDR3 runs to 15 residues.

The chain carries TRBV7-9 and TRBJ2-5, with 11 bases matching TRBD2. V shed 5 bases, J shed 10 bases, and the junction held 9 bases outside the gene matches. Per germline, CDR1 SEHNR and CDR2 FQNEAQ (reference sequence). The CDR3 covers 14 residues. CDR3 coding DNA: TGTGCCAGCAGCAAGCTAGCGGGGGGTTTTTGCCAGTACTTC. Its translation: CASSKLAGGFCQYF. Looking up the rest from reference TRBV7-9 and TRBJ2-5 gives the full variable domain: DTGVSQNPRHKITKRGQNVTFRCDPISEHNRLYWYRQTLGQGPEFLTYFQNEAQLEKSRLLSDRFSAERPKGSFSTLEIQRTEQGDSAMYLCASSKLAGGFCQYFGPGTRLLVL.

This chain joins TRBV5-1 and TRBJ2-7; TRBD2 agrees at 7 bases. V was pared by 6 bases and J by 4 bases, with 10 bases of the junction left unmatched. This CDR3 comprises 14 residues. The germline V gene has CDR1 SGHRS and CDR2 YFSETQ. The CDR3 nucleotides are TGCGCCAGCAACCCCGGGGGGACTCGGTACGAGCAGTACTTC. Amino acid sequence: CASNPGGTRYEQYF.

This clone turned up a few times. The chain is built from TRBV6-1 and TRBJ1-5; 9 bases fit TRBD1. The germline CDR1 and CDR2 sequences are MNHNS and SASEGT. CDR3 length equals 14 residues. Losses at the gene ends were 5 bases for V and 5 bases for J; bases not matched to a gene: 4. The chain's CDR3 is CASSWTGADQPQHF. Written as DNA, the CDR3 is TGTGCCAGCAGTTGGACAGGGGCGGATCAGCCCCAGCATTTT.

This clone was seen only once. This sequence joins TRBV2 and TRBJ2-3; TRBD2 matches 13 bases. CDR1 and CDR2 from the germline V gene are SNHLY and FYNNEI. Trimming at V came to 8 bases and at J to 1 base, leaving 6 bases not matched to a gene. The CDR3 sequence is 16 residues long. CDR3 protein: CASGRGTSGGTDTQYF. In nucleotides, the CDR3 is TGTGCCAGCGGTCGGGGGACTAGCGGGGGCACAGATACGCAGTATTTT. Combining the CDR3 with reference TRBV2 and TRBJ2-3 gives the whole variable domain EPEVTQTPSHQVTQMGQEVILRCVPISNHLYFYWYRQILGQKVEFLVSFYNNEISEKSEIFDDQFSVERPDGSNFTLKIRSTKLEDSAMYFCASGRGTSGGTDTQYFGPGTRLTVL.

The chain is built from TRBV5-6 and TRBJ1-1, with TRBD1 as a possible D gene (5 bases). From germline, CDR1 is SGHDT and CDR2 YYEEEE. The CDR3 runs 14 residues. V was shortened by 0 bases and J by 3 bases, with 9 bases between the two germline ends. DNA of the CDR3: TGTGCCAGCAGCTTGGGAGCGGGGGACACTGAAGCTTTCTTT. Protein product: CASSLGAGDTEAFF.

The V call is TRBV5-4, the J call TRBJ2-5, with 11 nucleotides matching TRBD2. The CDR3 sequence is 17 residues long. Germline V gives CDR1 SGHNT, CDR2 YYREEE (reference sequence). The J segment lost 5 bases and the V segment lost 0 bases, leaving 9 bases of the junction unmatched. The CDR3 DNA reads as TGTGCCAGCAGCTTGGGGGACTATAGCGGGGGGGAGGAGACCCAGTACTTC. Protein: CASSLGDYSGGEETQYF.

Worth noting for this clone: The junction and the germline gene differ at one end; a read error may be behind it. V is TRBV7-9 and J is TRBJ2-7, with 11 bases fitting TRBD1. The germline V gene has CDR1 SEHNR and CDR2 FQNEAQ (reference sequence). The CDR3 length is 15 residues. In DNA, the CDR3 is TGTTCCAGCAGCTTAGGGACAGGGGGGTTCTACGAGCAGTACTTC. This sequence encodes CSSSLGTGGFYEQYF.